The clone carrying this T cell receptor beta chain appeared a few times. The antigen is not known. These data originate in a study of T cells in Graves' hyperthyroidism and ophthalmopathy. Amplified TCR beta CDR3 regions came from RNA transcripts. The HTBI primer set was used in a first-round RT-PCR of the TCR CDR3. Each CDR3 protein gets one entry after TCRdb re-called the multiplex PCR reads with MiXCR. The sample gives some 560,000 distinct CDR3 sequences, 14% of which show up once; approximately 15% is in the top ten. Findings of the study overall: Onset of ophthalmopathy came a median roughly 6 months after the model predicted it.

The CDR3 length is 13 residues. With 5 bases removed from V and 3 bases from J, the gap between germline ends came to 11 bases. Germline V gene data show CDR1 as LNHDA and CDR2 as SQIVND (reference sequence). This chain uses TRBV19 with TRBJ2-7; perhaps TRBD1 as D (6 bases). Sample: blood. This receptor was identified in a woman between 35 and 50 years old with Graves' hyperthyroidism. The CDR3: CASSQGHRYEQYF. DNA of the CDR3: TGTGCCAGTAGTCAGGGACATCGCTACGAGCAGTACTTC.